This T cell receptor beta chain was identified during a study of naive and memory T cell subsets. Overall study results and limits: In CD4 and CD8 cells, diversity dropped from naive through EMRA. Naive repertoires, especially CD8, held a few larger clonotypes, possibly memory cells re-expressing CD45RA.

The CDR3 covers 17 residues. Per the germline V gene, CDR1 is MGHRA and CDR2 is YSYEKL. The V and J ends lost 3 bases and 5 bases respectively, with 22 bases between them. The beta constant-region primer was an equimolar mix of two oligonucleotides covering TRBC1 and TRBC2. Nested alpha and beta constant-region primers with the SP2 primer drove four PCR rounds on ligated cDNA. TCRdb reanalysed the UMI-ligation and nested PCR reads using MiXCR and keeps one entry per CDR3 protein. The table has under 150,000 distinct CDR3 sequences, 15% to 20% seen once. Four subsets defined by CD45RA and CD27 were sorted after CD3, CD4, CD8 and live/dead staining. A remark on this clonotype: The antigen is unknown.

The sample comprised naive CD8+ T cells from blood. This clonotype was obtained from a human donor in good health. The chain has TRBV4-1 and TRBJ1-1; D possibly corresponds to TRBD1 (6 bases). In nucleotides, the CDR3 is TGCGCCAGCAGCCAGTGGGGGCTAGGGACGGCAAGAACTGAAGCTTTCTTT. This translates into CASSQWGLGTARTEAFF.